The entry that follows covers one TCR beta chain sequence. What it recognizes is unknown. This CDR3 is 15 amino acids long. Germline values: CDR1 MNHEY, CDR2 SMNVEV (reference sequence). Trimming removed 3 bases at V and 7 bases at J, with 18 bases between. Libraries were prepared by immunoSEQ multiplex PCR; TCRdb keeps only in-frame clonotypes and omits some of them. This sample carries about 110,000 clones, around nine tenths of them seen once, and the ten largest clones take roughly 3%. This specimen belongs to a study of T cell responses to AZD1222 COVID-19 vaccine. Study-level points and caveats: Donors in the cohort were predominantly white British and more often female, and clonal diversity was possibly underestimated. CD4 TCRs covered the whole spike, strongest at regions 160-218 and 743-854. None of the repertoires were sampled until the peak T cell response had passed.

J is TRBJ1-2 and V is TRBV27; D unclear. Sequenced material: peripheral blood, taken on day 0 of MenACWY control vaccination. The sequence was obtained from an adult in good health. The DNA of the CDR3 is TGTGCCAGCAGTTTGGCTATTGGGAGTAGGTCTGGCTACACCTTC. It encodes CASSLAIGSRSGYTF.